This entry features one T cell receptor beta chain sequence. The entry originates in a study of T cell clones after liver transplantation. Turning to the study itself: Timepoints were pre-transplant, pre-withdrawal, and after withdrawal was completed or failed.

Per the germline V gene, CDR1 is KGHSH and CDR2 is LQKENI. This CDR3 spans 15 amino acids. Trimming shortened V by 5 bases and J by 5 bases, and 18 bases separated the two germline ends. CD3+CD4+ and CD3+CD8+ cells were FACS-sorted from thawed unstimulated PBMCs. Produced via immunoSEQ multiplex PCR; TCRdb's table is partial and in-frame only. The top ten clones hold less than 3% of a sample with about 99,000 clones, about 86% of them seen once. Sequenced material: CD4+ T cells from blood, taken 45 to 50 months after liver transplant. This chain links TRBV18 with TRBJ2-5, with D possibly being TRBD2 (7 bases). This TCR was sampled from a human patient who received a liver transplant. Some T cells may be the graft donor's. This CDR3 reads CASSDGGGPRETQYF. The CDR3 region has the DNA TGTGCCAGCTCAGACGGCGGGGGCCCCAGGGAGACCCAGTACTTC.